Listed here are 20 T cell receptor beta chains from one sample, sequenced in a study of T cell responses to AZD1222 COVID-19 vaccine. The data were produced by immunoSEQ multiplex PCR, yet TCRdb's version contains in-frame clones alone and is incomplete. The data show 150,000 to 200,000 clones, just over 90% seen once. The sequencing here drew on peripheral blood, taken 28 days after the second AZD1222 dose. All receptors come from an adult who received the AZD1222 COVID-19 vaccine.

This rearrangement joins TRBV2 to TRBJ1-3, with TRBD1 as a possible D gene (6 bases). V lost 6 bases, J lost 0 bases, and 9 bases lay in between. The CDR3 totals 14 residues. Germline V CDR1 and CDR2: SNHLY, FYNNEI. This chain's CDR3 is CASRDSFSGNTIYF. DNA of the CDR3: TGTGCCAGCAGGGACAGCTTCTCTGGAAACACCATATATTTT.

This chain joins TRBV29-1 and TRBJ2-7; D possibly matches TRBD1 or TRBD2 (6 bases each). Germline V lookup: CDR1 SQVTM, CDR2 ANQGSEA. Trimming took off 6 bases at V and 2 bases at J, with 17 bases between the two ends. This CDR3 region has 14 residues. This CDR3 reads CSVTVGGLTYEQYF. The CDR3 DNA is TGCAGCGTCACAGTAGGGGGGTTGACCTACGAGCAGTACTTC.

This chain links TRBV18 with TRBJ1-3; D unresolved. The CDR3 has 14 residues. V was shortened by 2 bases and J by 0 bases, with 5 bases between the two germline ends. The germline V gene has CDR1 KGHSH and CDR2 LQKENI. The CDR3 loop reads CASSPGSSGNTIYF. The CDR3, as DNA: TGTGCCAGCTCACCAGGGAGCTCTGGAAACACCATATATTTT. The whole variable domain, remainder taken from reference TRBV18 and TRBJ1-3, is NAGVMQNPRHLVRRRGQEARLRCSPMKGHSHVYWYRQLPEEGLKFMVYLQKENIIDESGMPKERFSAEFPKEGPSILRIQQVVRGDSAAYFCASSPGSSGNTIYFGEGSWLTVV.

The J gene is TRBJ1-2, the V gene TRBV5-1, with no clear D. This CDR3 spans 13 amino acids. The V end lost 4 bases, the J end lost 2 bases, and 9 bases lay between the germline ends. Germline loops: CDR1 SGHRS, CDR2 YFSETQ. The CDR3 here is CASSPGGNYGYTF. In DNA form, the CDR3 reads TGCGCCAGCAGCCCGGGTGGCAACTATGGCTACACCTTC. The variable domain in full, with the rest retrieved from reference TRBV5-1 and TRBJ1-2, is KAGVTQTPRYLIKTRGQQVTLSCSPISGHRSVSWYQQTPGQGLQFLFEYFSETQRNKGNFPGRFSGRQFSNSRSEMNVSTLELGDSALYLCASSPGGNYGYTFGSGTRLTVV.

There are a few counts of this clone. The chain carries TRBV4-2 and TRBJ2-3, with TRBD2 matching over 7 bases. CDR1 and CDR2 from the germline V gene are LGHNA and YNFKEQ. This CDR3 region has 20 residues. V was pared by 0 bases and J by 5 bases, with 20 bases of the junction left unmatched. CDR3 sequence: CASSQDRSAGGSFRVDTQYF. The CDR3 bases are TGTGCCAGCAGCCAAGATCGGTCTGCCGGCGGGAGCTTTCGGGTAGATACGCAGTATTTT.

This rearrangement joins TRBV30 to TRBJ1-5, with 9 bases fitting TRBD1. This CDR3 spans 15 amino acids. Germline loops: CDR1 GTSNPN, CDR2 SVGIG (reference sequence). J gave up 0 bases and V 5 bases, and 5 bases lay outside the gene matches. CDR3 residues: CAWDPGQGSNQPQHF. CDR3 nucleotide sequence: TGTGCCTGGGACCCGGGACAGGGTAGCAATCAGCCCCAGCATTTT.

The gene calls are TRBV4-2 and TRBJ1-3, with D possibly being TRBD1 (6 bases). The length of the CDR3 is 16 residues. V was pared by 1 base and J by 1 base, with 11 bases between. Germline loops: CDR1 LGHNA, CDR2 YNFKEQ. Here the CDR3 DNA reads TGTGCCAGCAGCCAAGCTACAGGGAGTTCTGGAAACACCATATATTTT. Protein product: CASSQATGSSGNTIYF.

The table lists this clone with a few counts. The chain recombines TRBV2 with TRBJ1-3; D gene ambiguous. CDR3 length: 15 amino acids. Trimming took off 3 bases at V and 0 bases at J, with 9 bases between the two ends. In germline, CDR1 is SNHLY, CDR2 FYNNEI. Here the CDR3 DNA reads TGTGCCAGCAGTGAGAATAGAGCCTCTGGAAACACCATATATTTT. Amino acid sequence: CASSENRASGNTIYF. Full variable domain (outside the CDR3, taken from reference TRBV2 and TRBJ1-3): EPEVTQTPSHQVTQMGQEVILRCVPISNHLYFYWYRQILGQKVEFLVSFYNNEISEKSEIFDDQFSVERPDGSNFTLKIRSTKLEDSAMYFCASSENRASGNTIYFGEGSWLTVV.

The chain's CDR3 is CASSSTGHNQPQHF. CDR3 nucleotides: TGTGCCAGCAGCTCTACAGGGCACAATCAGCCCCAGCATTTT. The chain joins TRBV5-8 to TRBJ1-5; D may be TRBD1 (6 bases). The length of the CDR3 is 14 residues. V was pared by 3 bases and J by 3 bases, with 10 bases between. The V gene's germline CDR1 is SGHTS and CDR2 YDEGEE.

This chain connects TRBV7-6 to TRBJ1-1, with D perhaps TRBD1 (6 bases). V lost 7 bases and J 3 bases, leaving 15 bases between the germline ends. The CDR3 runs 14 residues. Germline V gene lookup returns CDR1 SGHVS and CDR2 FNYEAQ. For the CDR3, the DNA is TGTGCCAGCACCTCCGGGAGGGGGGACACTGAAGCTTTCTTT. Protein product: CASTSGRGDTEAFF.

The chain employs TRBV13 and TRBJ1-1; D gene unclear. The V and J ends lost 5 bases and 1 base respectively, with 14 bases between them. The germline gives CDR1 PRHDT, CDR2 FYEKMQ (reference sequence). The length of the CDR3 is 15 residues. The CDR3 reads CASSLRLRGNTEAFF. The CDR3, as DNA: TGTGCCAGCAGCCTCCGTCTTCGAGGGAACACTGAAGCTTTCTTT.

Note on this clone: One end of the junction is discordant with germline, which a read error may explain. V usage is TRBV7-3 and J usage is TRBJ2-7; a weak D match, TRBD1 (5 bases). The germline V gene has CDR1 SGHTA and CDR2 FQGTGA. The CDR3 runs to 14 residues. The CDR3 DNA reads TGTGCCAGCAGCGAAACAGGCCCCTCCTCCGAGCAGTACTTC. Its translation: CASSETGPSSEQYF.

V is TRBV6-1 and J is TRBJ1-5; 8 bases match TRBD1. J lost 3 bases, V lost 2 bases, and 6 bases had no gene match. Germline loops: CDR1 MNHNS, CDR2 SASEGT. The CDR3 runs to 16 residues. The CDR3 nucleotides read TGTGCCAGCAGTGAACTTCCGGGACAGGACAATCAGCCCCAGCATTTT. Protein sequence: CASSELPGQDNQPQHF.

The rearrangement uses TRBV28 and TRBJ1-1; D is ambiguous. This CDR3 contains 15 residues. Germline V CDR1 and CDR2: MDHEN, SYDVKM. V gave up 5 bases and J gave up 4 bases, with 17 bases separating them. This CDR3 reads CASSPHRDWGTEAFF. DNA for the CDR3: TGTGCCAGCAGTCCCCACCGAGACTGGGGCACTGAAGCTTTCTTT.

The J gene is TRBJ1-4, the V gene TRBV4-1; D remains unclear. The CDR3 extends over 16 amino acids. The V gene's germline CDR1 is MGHRA and CDR2 YSYEKL. V lost 4 bases and J 6 bases, leaving 18 bases between the germline ends. Written as DNA, the CDR3 is TGCGCCAGCAGCCGATACACCGATACATTCGATGAAAAACTGTTTTTT. It yields the protein CASSRYTDTFDEKLFF.

V and J are TRBV9 and TRBJ1-1; D is undetermined. This CDR3 is 14 amino acids long. The V gene's germline CDR1 is SGDLS and CDR2 YYNGEE. V dropped 0 bases and J dropped 7 bases, with 13 bases sitting between them. This chain's CDR3 is CASSVGVQELEAFF. The DNA for the CDR3 is TGTGCCAGCAGCGTAGGGGTCCAGGAACTTGAAGCTTTCTTT. The full variable domain, in which reference TRBV9 and TRBJ1-1 provide the parts outside the CDR3, is DSGVTQTPKHLITATGQRVTLRCSPRSGDLSVYWYQQSLDQGLQFLIQYYNGEERAKGNILERFSAQQFPDLHSELNLSSLELGDSALYFCASSVGVQELEAFFGQGTRLTVV.

V usage is TRBV6-5 and J usage is TRBJ2-7; 9 nucleotides agree with TRBD2. With 6 bases clipped from V and 7 bases from J, the junction kept 10 bases outside the gene matches. The CDR3 runs to 14 residues. Germline CDR1 reads MNHEY; CDR2 reads SVGAGI. CDR3 in DNA: TGTGCCAGCAGCGATAGCGGGAGACGGGGTGAGCAGTACTTC. Translating it yields CASSDSGRRGEQYF.

V and J are TRBV2 and TRBJ1-4; D is undetermined. Germline CDR1 and CDR2: SNHLY and FYNNEI. Trimming stripped 7 bases from V and 5 bases from J, with 5 bases between. The CDR3 spans 11 residues. The CDR3 DNA reads as TGTGCCAGCACTAAGAATGAAAAACTGTTTTTT. Amino acid sequence: CASTKNEKLFF.

The rearrangement uses TRBV6-6 and TRBJ2-1; D is undetermined. Trimming shortened V by 5 bases and J by 8 bases, and 10 bases separated the two germline ends. The CDR3 consists of 12 residues. Germline CDR1 MNHNY, CDR2 SVGAGI (reference sequence). In nucleotides, the CDR3 is TGTGCCAGCAGTCTCGGGTGGGATGAGCAGTTCTTC. Translation: CASSLGWDEQFF.

The chain uses TRBV23-1 and TRBJ1-1; D remains unclear. TRBV23-1 is given ORF status, its function remaining uncertain. The length of the CDR3 is 16 residues. The V end lost 2 bases, the J end lost 2 bases, and 15 bases lay between the germline ends. CDR3 amino acids: CASSQIGLTENTEAFF. In DNA form, the CDR3 reads TGCGCCAGCAGTCAAATCGGACTTACCGAAAACACTGAAGCTTTCTTT.